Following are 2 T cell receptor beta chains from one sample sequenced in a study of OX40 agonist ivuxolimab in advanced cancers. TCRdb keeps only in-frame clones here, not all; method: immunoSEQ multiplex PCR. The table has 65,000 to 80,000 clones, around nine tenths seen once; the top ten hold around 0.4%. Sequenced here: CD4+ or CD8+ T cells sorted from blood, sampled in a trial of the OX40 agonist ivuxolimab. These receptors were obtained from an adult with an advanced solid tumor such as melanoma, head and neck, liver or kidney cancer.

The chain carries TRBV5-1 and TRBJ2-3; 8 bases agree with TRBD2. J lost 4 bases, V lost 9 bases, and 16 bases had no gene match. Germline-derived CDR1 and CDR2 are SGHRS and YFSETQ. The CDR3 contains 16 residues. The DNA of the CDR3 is TGCGCCACCTCGGAGGCGGGAGGACAACTTTCAGATACGCAGTATTTT. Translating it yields CATSEAGGQLSDTQYF.

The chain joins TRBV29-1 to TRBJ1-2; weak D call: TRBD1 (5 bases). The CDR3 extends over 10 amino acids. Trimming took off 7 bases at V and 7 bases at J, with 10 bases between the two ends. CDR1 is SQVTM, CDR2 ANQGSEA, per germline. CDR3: CSAQRGGYTF. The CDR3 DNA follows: TGCAGCGCCCAGAGGGGTGGCTACACCTTC.